The 23 T cell receptor beta chains below all came from one sample that was sequenced in a study of blood T cell repertoires in COVID-19. The method was immunoSEQ multiplex PCR; TCRdb's version includes in-frame clones alone and lacks a portion of them. The data contain roughly 170,000 clones, roughly four fifths of them seen just once; the ten biggest clones take up approximately 7.3%. Sequenced material: peripheral blood. The origin of the receptors is a human donor in a cohort sampled during active COVID-19.

This rearrangement joins TRBV27 to TRBJ2-1, with 9 bases matching TRBD2. CDR3 length: 11 amino acids. In germline, CDR1 is MNHEY, CDR2 SMNVEV (reference sequence). V was pared by 3 bases and J by 15 bases, with 3 bases of the junction left unmatched. The CDR3 DNA sequence: TGTGCCAGCAGTTTCAGCGGGGGGATGTTCTTC. The encoded protein is CASSFSGGMFF.

As DNA, the CDR3 is TGTGCCAGCAGTGAGGGGACAGGAACCTCCTACGAGCAGTACTTC. Protein product: CASSEGTGTSYEQYF. V and J are TRBV11-3 and TRBJ2-7; TRBD1 aligns across 8 bases. The junction had 7 bases not matched to a gene; V was cut back by 6 bases and J by 0 bases. Germline V lookup: CDR1 SGHNT, CDR2 YENEEA. The CDR3 covers 15 residues.

The rearrangement joins TRBV13 to TRBJ1-1; 8 nucleotides match TRBD1. J was trimmed by 5 bases and V by 3 bases; bases with no gene match: 11. Germline V gene data show CDR1 as PRHDT and CDR2 as FYEKMQ (reference sequence). The CDR3 extends over 16 amino acids. DNA of the CDR3: TGTGCCAGCAGCTTGCGGACCCAGGGGGCAGGGACTGAAGCTTTCTTT. It encodes CASSLRTQGAGTEAFF. The full variable domain, rest sourced from reference TRBV13 and TRBJ1-1, is AAGVIQSPRHLIKEKRETATLKCYPIPRHDTVYWYQQGPGQDPQFLISFYEKMQSDKGSIPDRFSAQQFSDYHSELNMSSLELGDSALYFCASSLRTQGAGTEAFFGQGTRLTVV.

The chain has TRBV19 and TRBJ2-5, with a weak D call TRBD1 (6 bases). CDR1 and CDR2 (germline): LNHDA, SQIVND (reference sequence). This CDR3 has 15 amino acids. The V end was cut by 2 bases, the J end by 3 bases, with 13 bases between. The CDR3 reads CASSIYAGQKETQYF. DNA for the CDR3: TGTGCCAGTAGTATATACGCTGGACAGAAAGAGACCCAGTACTTC.

V is TRBV5-4 and J is TRBJ2-5; a weak D match, TRBD2 (5 bases). V was cut by 4 bases and J by 2 bases, with 15 bases left in between. CDR1 is SGHNT and CDR2 is YYREEE in the germline V gene (reference sequence). The CDR3 is 15 residues long. The CDR3 loop is CASSQTVGGQETQYF. For the CDR3, the DNA is TGTGCCAGCAGCCAAACGGTAGGAGGTCAAGAGACCCAGTACTTC.

The V and J genes are TRBV25-1 and TRBJ2-7; maybe TRBD2 (6 bases). The CDR3 has 11 residues. The germline gives CDR1 MGHDK, CDR2 SYGVNS. V dropped 10 bases and J dropped 4 bases, with 11 bases sitting between them. The CDR3 DNA is TGTGCCACGGGGGTTGGGTACGAGCAGTACTTC. It yields the protein CATGVGYEQYF.

For this clone: The junction does not match germline at one end; this may be a read error. The J gene is TRBJ2-7, the V gene TRBV13; TRBD1 aligns across 8 bases. The V gene's germline CDR1 is PRHDT and CDR2 FYEKMQ (reference sequence). This CDR3 is 14 amino acids long. This CDR3 reads CASSSDRGLYGQYF. CDR3 DNA: TGTGCCAGCAGCTCTGACAGGGGACTCTACGGGCAGTACTTC.

This clone was detected only a few times. The chain links TRBV7-3 to TRBJ1-2, with D possibly being TRBD1 (5 bases). The CDR3 consists of 13 residues. V was shortened by 5 bases and J by 6 bases, with 13 bases between the two germline ends. The germline CDR1 and CDR2 sequences are SGHTA and FQGTGA. Written as DNA, the CDR3 is TGTGCCAGCAGCCATCCGGGGGGTGATGGCTACACCTTC. Translating it yields CASSHPGGDGYTF.

CDR3 in amino acids: CSASEQYYEQYF. CDR3 bases: TGCAGCGCCTCGGAACAGTACTACGAGCAGTACTTC. The chain uses TRBV29-1 and TRBJ2-7; unclear D gene. Trimming removed 7 bases at V and 3 bases at J, with 13 bases between. The CDR3 has 12 residues. From germline, CDR1 is SQVTM and CDR2 ANQGSEA.

V usage is TRBV2 and J usage is TRBJ1-2; D unresolved. The V and J ends lost 0 bases and 3 bases respectively, with 11 bases between them. The CDR3 runs 15 residues. Germline V gene lookup returns CDR1 SNHLY and CDR2 FYNNEI. The CDR3: CASSEATVEHYGYTF. The CDR3, as DNA: TGTGCCAGCAGTGAAGCCACAGTCGAACACTATGGCTACACCTTC.

The chain employs TRBV30 and TRBJ2-2, with D tentatively TRBD2 (6 bases). Trimming stripped 0 bases from V and 4 bases from J, with 12 bases between. The CDR3 has 15 residues. Per the germline V gene, CDR1 is GTSNPN and CDR2 is SVGIG (reference sequence). The CDR3 DNA follows: TGTGCCTGGAGTGTCGGGGGTGAGGGCACCGGGGAGCTGTTTTTT. Translation: CAWSVGGEGTGELFF. Using reference TRBV30 and TRBJ2-2 for the parts outside the CDR3, the full variable domain is SQTIHQWPATLVQPVGSPLSLECTVEGTSNPNLYWYRQAAGRGLQLLFYSVGIGQISSEVPQNLSASRPQDRQFILSSKKLLLSDSGFYLCAWSVGGEGTGELFFGEGSRLTVL.

The V and J genes are TRBV29-1 and TRBJ2-1, with 13 positions matching TRBD2. V was clipped by 3 bases and J by 5 bases; unmatched bases: 25. CDR3 size: 22 residues. CDR1 and CDR2 from the germline V gene are SQVTM and ANQGSEA. DNA for the CDR3: TGCAGCGTTGAGGGAGGGGACAGTGAGGCAAAGAGGACTAGCGGGGGTGACAATGAGCAGTTCTTC. As protein: CSVEGGDSEAKRTSGGDNEQFF.

This clone was detected a few times. This chain links TRBV19 with TRBJ1-1; perhaps TRBD1 as D (5 bases). Trimming stripped 2 bases from V and 5 bases from J, with 15 bases between. From germline, CDR1 is LNHDA and CDR2 SQIVND (reference sequence). The CDR3 extends over 15 amino acids. CDR3 DNA sequence: TGTGCCAGTAGTATAAGCGGGCAGGGTTTGACTGAAGCTTTCTTT. This sequence encodes CASSISGQGLTEAFF.

This clone showed up just a few times. The V call is TRBV7-3, the J call TRBJ2-1, with a possible D match to TRBD1 (5 bases). V dropped 6 bases and J dropped 6 bases, with 6 bases sitting between them. Germline CDR1 reads SGHTA; CDR2 reads FQGTGA. This CDR3 is 11 amino acids long. CDR3 nucleotides: TGTGCCAGCAGTCAGGGCAATGAGCAGTTCTTC. It specifies CASSQGNEQFF.

V usage is TRBV7-6 and J usage is TRBJ1-5; TRBD1 is a possible D gene (5 bases). The CDR3 has 13 amino acids. The germline V gene encodes CDR1 SGHVS and CDR2 FNYEAQ. Trimming stripped 0 bases from V and 8 bases from J, with 8 bases between. In DNA form, the CDR3 reads TGTGCCAGCAGCTTAGCGGGGGGGGAGCCCCAGCATTTT. As protein: CASSLAGGEPQHF.

The gene calls are TRBV4-1 and TRBJ2-3, with a weak D call TRBD1 (5 bases). The length of the CDR3 is 17 residues. Germline assignment: CDR1 MGHRA and CDR2 YSYEKL. Between the trimmed V and J ends, which lost 3 bases and 1 base, there was a span of 17 bases. The CDR3 protein is CASSQGQPRSGTDTQYF. The CDR3 DNA reads as TGCGCCAGCAGCCAGGGGCAGCCTCGTTCCGGCACAGATACGCAGTATTTT.

The CDR3 DNA reads as TGTGCCAGCAGTTTATCCCGGAGTTACGAGCAGTACTTC. As protein: CASSLSRSYEQYF. The rearrangement uses TRBV27 and TRBJ2-7; D uncertain. The ends were cut back, 0 bases at V and 4 bases at J, with 7 bases in the middle. Germline CDR1 reads MNHEY; CDR2 reads SMNVEV (reference sequence). The CDR3 loop spans 13 amino acids.

The chain couples TRBV7-2 to TRBJ2-7; 7 nucleotides align to TRBD1. The CDR3 runs to 15 residues. Per the germline V gene, CDR1 is SGHTA and CDR2 is FQGNSA. With 5 bases clipped from V and 0 bases from J, the junction kept 7 bases outside the gene matches. CDR3 amino acids: CASSNDRASSYEQYF. In DNA, the CDR3 is TGTGCCAGCAGCAACGACAGGGCGAGCTCCTACGAGCAGTACTTC.

This clone was counted once. The CDR3 DNA sequence: TGTGCCAGCAGCTTAGGGCCGGACACTCGCTCCTACGAGCAGTACTTC. Its protein is CASSLGPDTRSYEQYF. V and J are TRBV13 and TRBJ2-7; TRBD1 might be the D (5 bases). Trimming took off 0 bases at V and 0 bases at J, with 12 bases between the two ends. Germline loops: CDR1 PRHDT, CDR2 FYEKMQ (reference sequence). The CDR3 runs 16 residues.

J is TRBJ1-2 and V is TRBV3-1 (or the pseudogene TRBV3-2), with 9 bases fitting TRBD1. This CDR3 is built from 16 residues. CDR1 and CDR2 (germline): LGHDT, YNNKEL (reference sequence). V lost 0 bases, J lost 6 bases, and 8 bases stayed unmatched. The CDR3, as DNA: TGTGCCAGCAGCCAAGATCAATGGGACAGGGAGGATGGCTACACCTTC. The encoded protein is CASSQDQWDREDGYTF.

There are a few counts of this clone. This chain links TRBV4-1 with TRBJ1-5, with D tentatively TRBD1 (5 bases). CDR1 MGHRA and CDR2 YSYEKL come from the germline V gene. V lost 1 base, J lost 1 base, and 14 bases lay in between. The CDR3 covers 17 residues. Here the CDR3 reads CASSQGAQGPSNQPQHF. CDR3 DNA sequence: TGCGCCAGCAGCCAAGGAGCCCAGGGTCCGAGCAATCAGCCCCAGCATTTT.

The genes are TRBV6-6 and TRBJ2-7; 8 bases are shared with TRBD1. This CDR3 contains 14 residues. CDR1 and CDR2 (germline): MNHNY, SVGAGI (reference sequence). Unmatched junction bases numbered 11, after V lost 8 bases and J lost 5 bases. The chain's CDR3 is CASGTGTGSDEQYF. The CDR3 nucleotides are TGTGCCAGCGGGACCGGGACAGGATCCGACGAGCAGTACTTC.

The chain employs TRBV6-5 and TRBJ1-6; tentatively, D is TRBD1 (5 bases). V shed 5 bases and J shed 5 bases, with 10 bases lying between them. From germline, CDR1 is MNHEY and CDR2 SVGAGI. This CDR3 spans 14 amino acids. The CDR3 coding sequence is TGTGCCAGCAGTATTCAGGGAAATAATTCACCCCTCCACTTT. Amino acids: CASSIQGNNSPLHF.